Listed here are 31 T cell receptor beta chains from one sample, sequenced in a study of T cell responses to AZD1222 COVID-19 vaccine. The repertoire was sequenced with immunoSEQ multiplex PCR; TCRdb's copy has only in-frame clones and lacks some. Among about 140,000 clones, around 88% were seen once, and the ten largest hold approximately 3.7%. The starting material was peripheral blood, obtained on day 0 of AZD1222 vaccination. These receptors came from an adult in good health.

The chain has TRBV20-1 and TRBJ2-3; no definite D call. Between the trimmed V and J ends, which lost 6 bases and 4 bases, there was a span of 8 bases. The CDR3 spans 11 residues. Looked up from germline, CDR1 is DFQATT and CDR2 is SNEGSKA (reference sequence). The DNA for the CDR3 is TGCAGTGCGTCGGCTGCAGATACGCAGTATTTT. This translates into CSASAADTQYF.

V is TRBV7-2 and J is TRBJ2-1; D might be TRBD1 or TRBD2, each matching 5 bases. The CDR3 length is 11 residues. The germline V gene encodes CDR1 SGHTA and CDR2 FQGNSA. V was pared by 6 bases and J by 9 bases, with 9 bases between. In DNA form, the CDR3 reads TGTGCCAGCAGTCCTGGGGGTGAGCAGTTCTTC. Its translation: CASSPGGEQFF.

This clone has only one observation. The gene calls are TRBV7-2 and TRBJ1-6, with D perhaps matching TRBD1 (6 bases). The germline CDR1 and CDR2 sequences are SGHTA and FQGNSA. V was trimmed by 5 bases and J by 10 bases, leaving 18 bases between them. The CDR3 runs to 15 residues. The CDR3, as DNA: TGTGCCAGCAGCGCAGACAGGTTTGATAGGTCACCCCTCCACTTT. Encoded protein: CASSADRFDRSPLHF.

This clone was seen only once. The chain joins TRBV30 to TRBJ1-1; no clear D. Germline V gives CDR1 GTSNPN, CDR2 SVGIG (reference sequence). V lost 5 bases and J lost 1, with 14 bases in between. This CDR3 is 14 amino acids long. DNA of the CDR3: TGTGCCTGGTCTACCGGCCCTTCGAACACTGAAGCTTTCTTT. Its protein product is CAWSTGPSNTEAFF.

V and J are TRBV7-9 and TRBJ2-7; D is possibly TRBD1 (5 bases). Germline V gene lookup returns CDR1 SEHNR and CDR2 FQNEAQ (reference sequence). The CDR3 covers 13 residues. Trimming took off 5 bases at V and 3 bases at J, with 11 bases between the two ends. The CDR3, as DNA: TGTGCCAGCAGCCCCACGGACAACTACGAGCAGTACTTC. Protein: CASSPTDNYEQYF.

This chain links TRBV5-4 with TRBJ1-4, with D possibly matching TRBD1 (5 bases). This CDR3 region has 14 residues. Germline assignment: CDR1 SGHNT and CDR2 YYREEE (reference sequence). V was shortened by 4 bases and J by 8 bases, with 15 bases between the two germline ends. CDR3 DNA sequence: TGTGCCAGCAGCCCGGGACCGACCAAAGAAAAACTGTTTTTT. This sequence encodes CASSPGPTKEKLFF.

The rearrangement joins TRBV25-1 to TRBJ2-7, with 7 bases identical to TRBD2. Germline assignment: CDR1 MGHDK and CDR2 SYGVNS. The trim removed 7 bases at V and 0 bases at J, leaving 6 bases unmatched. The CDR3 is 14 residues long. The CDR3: CASTRSGSSYEQYF. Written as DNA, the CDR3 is TGTGCCAGCACTCGTAGCGGGTCCTCCTACGAGCAGTACTTC.

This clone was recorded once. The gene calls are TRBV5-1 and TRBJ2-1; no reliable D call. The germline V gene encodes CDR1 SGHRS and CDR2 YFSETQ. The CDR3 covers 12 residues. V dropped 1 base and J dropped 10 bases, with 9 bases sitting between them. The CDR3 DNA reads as TGCGCCAGCAGCTTGAGAGGACCCGAGCAGTTCTTC. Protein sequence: CASSLRGPEQFF. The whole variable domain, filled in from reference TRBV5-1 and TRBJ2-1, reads KAGVTQTPRYLIKTRGQQVTLSCSPISGHRSVSWYQQTPGQGLQFLFEYFSETQRNKGNFPGRFSGRQFSNSRSEMNVSTLELGDSALYLCASSLRGPEQFFGPGTRLTVL.

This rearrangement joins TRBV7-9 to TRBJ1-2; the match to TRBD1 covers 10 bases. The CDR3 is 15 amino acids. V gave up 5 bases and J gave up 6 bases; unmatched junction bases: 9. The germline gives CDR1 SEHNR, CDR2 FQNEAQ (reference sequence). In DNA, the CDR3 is TGTGCCAGCAGCCCAGGAACCGGGACAGGGGATGGCTACACCTTC. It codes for CASSPGTGTGDGYTF.

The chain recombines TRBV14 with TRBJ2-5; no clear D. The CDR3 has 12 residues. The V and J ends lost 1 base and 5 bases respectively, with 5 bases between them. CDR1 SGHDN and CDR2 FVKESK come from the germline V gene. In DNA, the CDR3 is TGTGCCAGCAGCCAAGTAGGGGAGACCCAGTACTTC. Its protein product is CASSQVGETQYF.

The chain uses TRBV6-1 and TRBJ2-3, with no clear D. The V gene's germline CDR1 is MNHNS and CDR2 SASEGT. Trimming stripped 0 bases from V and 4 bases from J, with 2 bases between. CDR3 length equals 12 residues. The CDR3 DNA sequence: TGTGCCAGCAGTGAAGCATCAGATACGCAGTATTTT. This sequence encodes CASSEASDTQYF.

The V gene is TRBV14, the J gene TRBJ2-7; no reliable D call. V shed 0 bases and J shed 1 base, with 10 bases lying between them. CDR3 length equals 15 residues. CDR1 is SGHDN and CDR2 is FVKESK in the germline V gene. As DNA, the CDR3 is TGTGCCAGCAGCCAAGACGGTCAGAGGTCCTACGAGCAGTACTTC. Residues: CASSQDGQRSYEQYF.

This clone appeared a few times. CDR3 loop: CASSTPGRTNEKLFF. DNA for the CDR3: TGTGCCAGCAGCACGCCCGGGAGGACTAATGAAAAACTGTTTTTT. This chain uses TRBV9 with TRBJ1-4; D is uncertain. Germline values: CDR1 SGDLS, CDR2 YYNGEE. Trimming left V 4 bases short and J 2 bases short, with 12 bases between. The CDR3 runs to 15 residues.

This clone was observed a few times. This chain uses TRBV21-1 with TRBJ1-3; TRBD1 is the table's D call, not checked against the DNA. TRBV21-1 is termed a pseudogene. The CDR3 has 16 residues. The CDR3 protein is CASRSRGAGSGNTIYF. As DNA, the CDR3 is TGTGCCAGCAGAAGCCGTGGGGCAGGCTCTGGAAACACCATATATTTT.

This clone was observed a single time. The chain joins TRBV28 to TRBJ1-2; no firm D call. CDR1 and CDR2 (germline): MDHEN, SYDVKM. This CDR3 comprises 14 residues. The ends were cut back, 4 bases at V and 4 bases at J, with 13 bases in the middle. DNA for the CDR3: TGTGCCAGCAGTTCGGCGGGTATTAGCTATGGCTACACCTTC. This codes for CASSSAGISYGYTF.

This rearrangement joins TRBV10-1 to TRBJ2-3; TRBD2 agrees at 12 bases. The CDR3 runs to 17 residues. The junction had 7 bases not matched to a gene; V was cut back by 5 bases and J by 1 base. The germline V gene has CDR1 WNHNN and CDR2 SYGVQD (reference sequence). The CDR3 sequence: CASSPYGTSGRTDTQYF. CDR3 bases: TGCGCCAGCAGTCCTTACGGGACTAGCGGGCGCACAGATACGCAGTATTTT.

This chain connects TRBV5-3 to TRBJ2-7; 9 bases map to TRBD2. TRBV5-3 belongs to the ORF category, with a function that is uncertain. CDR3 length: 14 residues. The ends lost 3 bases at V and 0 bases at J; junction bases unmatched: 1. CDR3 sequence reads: CARSSSGTSYEQYF. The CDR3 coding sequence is TGTGCCAGAAGCTCTAGCGGGACCTCCTACGAGCAGTACTTC.

The CDR3, as DNA: TGTGCCAGCAGACAAGGACAGCTGGGTGAAGCTTTCTTT. This encodes CASRQGQLGEAFF. V is TRBV7-2 and J is TRBJ1-1; TRBD1 might be the D (6 bases). The CDR3 has 13 amino acids. The V gene lost 6 bases and the J gene lost 7 bases, with 15 bases spanning the gap. Germline-derived CDR1 and CDR2 are SGHTA and FQGNSA.

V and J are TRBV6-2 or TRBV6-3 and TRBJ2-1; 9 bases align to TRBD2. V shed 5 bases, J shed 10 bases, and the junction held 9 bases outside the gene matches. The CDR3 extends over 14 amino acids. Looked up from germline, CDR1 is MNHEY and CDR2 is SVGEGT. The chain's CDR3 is CASSAPGLAREQFF. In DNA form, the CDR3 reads TGTGCCAGCAGTGCCCCGGGACTAGCTCGGGAGCAGTTCTTC.

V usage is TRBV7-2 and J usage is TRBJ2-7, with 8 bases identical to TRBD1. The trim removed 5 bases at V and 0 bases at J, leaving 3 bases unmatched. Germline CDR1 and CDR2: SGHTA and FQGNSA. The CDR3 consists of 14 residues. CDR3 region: CASSRTGSSYEQYF. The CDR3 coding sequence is TGTGCCAGCAGCCGGACAGGGAGCTCCTACGAGCAGTACTTC.

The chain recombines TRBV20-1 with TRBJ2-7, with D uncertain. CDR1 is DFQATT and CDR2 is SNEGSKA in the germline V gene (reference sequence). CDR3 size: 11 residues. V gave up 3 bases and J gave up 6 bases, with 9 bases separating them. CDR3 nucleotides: TGCAGTGCTAGCCGCAGGACCGAGCAGTACTTC. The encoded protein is CSASRRTEQYF.

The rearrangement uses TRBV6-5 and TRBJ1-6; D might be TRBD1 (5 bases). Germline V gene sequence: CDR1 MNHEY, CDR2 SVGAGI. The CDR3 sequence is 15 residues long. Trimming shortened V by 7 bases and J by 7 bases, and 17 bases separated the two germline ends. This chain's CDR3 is CASTARGWGNSPLHF. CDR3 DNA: TGTGCCAGCACCGCTCGAGGGTGGGGGAATTCACCCCTCCACTTT.

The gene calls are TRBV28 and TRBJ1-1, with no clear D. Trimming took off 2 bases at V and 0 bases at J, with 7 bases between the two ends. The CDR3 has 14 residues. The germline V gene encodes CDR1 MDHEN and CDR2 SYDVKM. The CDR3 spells CASSLANLNTEAFF. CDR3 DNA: TGTGCCAGCAGTTTAGCCAACTTGAACACTGAAGCTTTCTTT.

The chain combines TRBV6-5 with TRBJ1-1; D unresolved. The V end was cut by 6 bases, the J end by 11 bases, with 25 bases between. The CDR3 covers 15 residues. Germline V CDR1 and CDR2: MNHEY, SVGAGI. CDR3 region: CASSLTLMDLVGAFF. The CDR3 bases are TGTGCCAGCAGCCTCACTCTGATGGATCTAGTTGGGGCTTTCTTT.

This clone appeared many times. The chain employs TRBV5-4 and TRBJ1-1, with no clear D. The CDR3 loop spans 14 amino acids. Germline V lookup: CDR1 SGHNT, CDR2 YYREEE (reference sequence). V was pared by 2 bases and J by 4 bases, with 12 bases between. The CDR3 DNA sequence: TGTGCCAGCAGCTTAGCGGGAGGGAGCACTGAAGCTTTCTTT. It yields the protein CASSLAGGSTEAFF.

The DNA for the CDR3 is TGTGCCAGCAGCGCCGGAGGTTACGCGGGGGGGGCGGGCAATGAGCAGTTCTTC. Its protein is CASSAGGYAGGAGNEQFF. This chain connects TRBV9 to TRBJ2-1; 9 nucleotides align to TRBD2. Germline V gives CDR1 SGDLS, CDR2 YYNGEE. With V trimmed by 3 bases and J by 6 bases, 16 bases remained unmatched. The CDR3 runs 18 residues.

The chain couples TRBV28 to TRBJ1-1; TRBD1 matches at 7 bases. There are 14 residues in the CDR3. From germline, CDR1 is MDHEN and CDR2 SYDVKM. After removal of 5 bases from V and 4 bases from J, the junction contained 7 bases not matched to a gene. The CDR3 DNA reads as TGTGCCAGCAGTCCTCCGGGGGACAGCACTGAAGCTTTCTTT. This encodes CASSPPGDSTEAFF. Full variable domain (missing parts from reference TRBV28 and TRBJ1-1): DVKVTQSSRYLVKRTGEKVFLECVQDMDHENMFWYRQDPGLGLRLIYFSYDVKMKEKGDIPEGYSVSREKKERFSLILESASTNQTSMYLCASSPPGDSTEAFFGQGTRLTVV.

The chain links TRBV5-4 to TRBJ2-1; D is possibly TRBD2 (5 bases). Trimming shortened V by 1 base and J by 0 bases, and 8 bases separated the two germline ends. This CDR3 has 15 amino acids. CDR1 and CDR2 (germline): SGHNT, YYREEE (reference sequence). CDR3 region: CASSLRGSSYNEQFF. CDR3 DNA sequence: TGTGCCAGCAGCTTGCGGGGAAGCTCCTACAATGAGCAGTTCTTC.

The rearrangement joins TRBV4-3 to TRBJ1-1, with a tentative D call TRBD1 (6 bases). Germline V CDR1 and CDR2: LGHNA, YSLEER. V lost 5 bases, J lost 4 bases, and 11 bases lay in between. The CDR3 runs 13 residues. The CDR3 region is CASSRGVGTEAFF. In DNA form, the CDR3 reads TGCGCCAGCAGCAGGGGGGTGGGCACTGAAGCTTTCTTT.

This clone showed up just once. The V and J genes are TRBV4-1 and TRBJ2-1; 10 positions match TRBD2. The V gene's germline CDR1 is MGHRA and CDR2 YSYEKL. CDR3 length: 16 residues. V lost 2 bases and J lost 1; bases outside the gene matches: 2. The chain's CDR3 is CASSQRTSGSYNEQFF. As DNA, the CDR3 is TGCGCCAGCAGCCAAAGGACTAGCGGATCCTACAATGAGCAGTTCTTC.

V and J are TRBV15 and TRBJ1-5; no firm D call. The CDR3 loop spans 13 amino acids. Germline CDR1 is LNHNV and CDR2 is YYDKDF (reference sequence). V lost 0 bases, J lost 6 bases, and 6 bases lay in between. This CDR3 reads CATSRDFGQPQHF. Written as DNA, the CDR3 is TGTGCCACCAGCAGAGATTTTGGTCAGCCCCAGCATTTT.